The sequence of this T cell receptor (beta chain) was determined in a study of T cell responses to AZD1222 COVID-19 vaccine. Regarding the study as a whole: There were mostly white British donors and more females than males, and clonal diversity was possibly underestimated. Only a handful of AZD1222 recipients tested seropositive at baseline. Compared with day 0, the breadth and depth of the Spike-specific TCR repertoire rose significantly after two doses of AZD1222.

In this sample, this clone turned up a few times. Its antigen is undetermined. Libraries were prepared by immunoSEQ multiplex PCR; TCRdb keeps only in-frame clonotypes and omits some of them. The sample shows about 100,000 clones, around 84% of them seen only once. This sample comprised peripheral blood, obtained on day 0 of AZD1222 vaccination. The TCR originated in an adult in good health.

The CDR3 region is CASSYRTPSSSYEQYF. CDR3 nucleotide sequence: TGTGCCAGCAGTTACCGGACTCCCTCGAGCTCCTACGAGCAGTACTTC. The gene calls are TRBV6-5 and TRBJ2-7, with TRBD2 as a possible D gene (5 bases). V was cut by 2 bases and J by 0 bases, with 14 bases left in between. CDR1 and CDR2 from the germline V gene are MNHEY and SVGAGI. The CDR3 loop spans 16 amino acids.